These T cell receptor beta chains were read from a single sample in a study of tumor-infiltrating lymphocytes in localized non-small cell lung cancer. Assay used: immunoSEQ multiplex PCR; TCRdb lists only in-frame clones, some missing. The repertoire holds 12,000 to 15,000 clones, with 68% as singletons. The sequencing sample was made of uninvolved lung tissue not adjacent to the tumor. Receptors originate from a human donor with non-small cell lung cancer. Each CDR3 is given with its conserved first and last residue. The D gene is left open where the match is weak.

d_gene: -
j_gene: TRBJ1-5
v_gene: TRBV28
CDR3aa: CASSFPDRYQPQHF

d_gene: -
j_gene: TRBJ2-7
v_gene: TRBV28
CDR3aa: CASSLISPPYEQYF

d_gene: TRBD1
j_gene: TRBJ1-4
v_gene: TRBV14
CDR3aa: CASSRDRAQRKLFF

d_gene: TRBD1
j_gene: TRBJ2-6
v_gene: TRBV7-9
CDR3aa: CASSLARGIANVLTF

d_gene: -
j_gene: TRBJ2-7
v_gene: TRBV30
CDR3aa: CAWSRDSPYEQYF

d_gene: TRBD1
j_gene: TRBJ1-2
v_gene: TRBV7-9
CDR3aa: CASSLARRQGDGYTF

d_gene: -
j_gene: TRBJ2-7
v_gene: TRBV9
CDR3aa: CASSVGSGYSYEQYF

d_gene: TRBD2
j_gene: TRBJ2-1
v_gene: TRBV28
CDR3aa: CASSLKPPWERENPYNEQFF

d_gene: -
j_gene: TRBJ1-1
v_gene: TRBV28
CDR3aa: CASNRDMVNTEAFF

d_gene: -
j_gene: TRBJ1-1
v_gene: TRBV2
CDR3aa: CASSEGRGYTEAFF

d_gene: -
j_gene: TRBJ1-2
v_gene: TRBV7-2
CDR3aa: CASSLDSLNYGYTF

d_gene: TRBD1
j_gene: TRBJ1-2
v_gene: TRBV6-1
CDR3aa: CASSEQLTGSYGYTF

d_gene: -
j_gene: TRBJ2-2
v_gene: TRBV7-2
CDR3aa: CASSPGGGAGELFF

d_gene: -
j_gene: TRBJ1-2
v_gene: TRBV11-2
CDR3aa: CASSSLGKAHGYTF

d_gene: -
j_gene: TRBJ1-4
v_gene: TRBV6-6
CDR3aa: CASSPGREKLFF

d_gene: -
j_gene: TRBJ2-7
v_gene: TRBV6-6
CDR3aa: CASTLDTVSYF

d_gene: -
j_gene: TRBJ1-2
v_gene: TRBV7-2
CDR3aa: CASSLDRGYGYTF

d_gene: -
j_gene: TRBJ2-2
v_gene: TRBV13
CDR3aa: CASSLYPGELFF

d_gene: TRBD1
j_gene: TRBJ1-4
v_gene: TRBV28
CDR3aa: CASSLNAGGGSNEKLFF

d_gene: -
j_gene: TRBJ2-3
v_gene: TRBV7-3
CDR3aa: CASSLMGSTDTQYF

d_gene: -
j_gene: TRBJ1-1
v_gene: TRBV29-1
CDR3aa: CSALLVARANTEAFF

d_gene: TRBD2
j_gene: TRBJ2-3
v_gene: TRBV28
CDR3aa: CASSRLARTDTQYF

d_gene: TRBD2
j_gene: TRBJ2-6
v_gene: TRBV28
CDR3aa: CASSFIGTSGRTGANVLTF

d_gene: -
j_gene: TRBJ2-3
v_gene: TRBV9
CDR3aa: CASRPGLGSGDTQYF

d_gene: -
j_gene: TRBJ2-5
v_gene: TRBV6-5
CDR3aa: CASSRLSGLGETQYF

d_gene: -
j_gene: TRBJ2-4
v_gene: TRBV6-4
CDR3aa: CASSDSAEGKNIQYF

d_gene: TRBD1
j_gene: TRBJ1-4
v_gene: TRBV15
CDR3aa: CATSRDRTGVSSNEKLFF

d_gene: -
j_gene: TRBJ1-1
v_gene: TRBV7-6
CDR3aa: CASSSQENTEAFF

d_gene: -
j_gene: TRBJ2-6
v_gene: TRBV7-9
CDR3aa: CASSSTGNGANVLTF

d_gene: -
j_gene: TRBJ2-1
v_gene: TRBV5-1
CDR3aa: CASSLEGGSYNEQFF

d_gene: TRBD1
j_gene: TRBJ1-4
v_gene: TRBV7-9
CDR3aa: CASSYGQGWNEKLFF

d_gene: -
j_gene: TRBJ1-5
v_gene: TRBV20-1
CDR3aa: CSAKSPGTQHF

d_gene: TRBD1
j_gene: TRBJ1-1
v_gene: TRBV28
CDR3aa: CASTPLGTGRNTEAFF

d_gene: TRBD1
j_gene: TRBJ1-2
v_gene: TRBV4-3
CDR3aa: CASSQRPGTGDGYTF

d_gene: -
j_gene: TRBJ1-1
v_gene: TRBV19
CDR3aa: CASSWGGTEAFF

d_gene: -
j_gene: TRBJ2-5
v_gene: TRBV19
CDR3aa: CASSGSGAETQYF

d_gene: TRBD2
j_gene: TRBJ2-7
v_gene: TRBV5-4
CDR3aa: CASSLKRGSYEQYF

d_gene: TRBD1
j_gene: TRBJ2-6
v_gene: TRBV28
CDR3aa: CASSSSATGGRGKNVLTF

d_gene: -
j_gene: TRBJ1-2
v_gene: TRBV27
CDR3aa: CASSRGRGTGYTF

d_gene: TRBD1
j_gene: TRBJ2-5
v_gene: TRBV19
CDR3aa: CASRPEGQGAQQETQYF

d_gene: -
j_gene: TRBJ2-3
v_gene: TRBV6-5
CDR3aa: CASRFSQWVTDTQYF

d_gene: TRBD1
j_gene: TRBJ1-2
v_gene: TRBV18
CDR3aa: CASSGQGNSIDGYTF

d_gene: TRBD1
j_gene: TRBJ2-7
v_gene: TRBV5-4
CDR3aa: CASREQGIHEQYF

d_gene: TRBD2
j_gene: TRBJ2-7
v_gene: TRBV6-5
CDR3aa: CASSYAGGDEQYF